Each of the 15 T cell receptor beta chains below was sequenced from the same sample in a study of T cells in Graves' hyperthyroidism and ophthalmopathy. Amplification of TCR beta CDR3 regions was performed using RNA transcripts as template. Researchers ran a first-round RT-PCR on the TCR CDR3 using the HTBI primer set. From the multiplex PCR reads, TCRdb called clonotypes with MiXCR, one entry per CDR3 protein. The sample lists fewer than 650,000 distinct CDR3 sequences; over 35% were seen once. The sample consisted of peripheral blood or thyroid tissue (not recorded which). The receptors stem from an adult woman with Graves' disease, either hyperthyroidism or ophthalmopathy (not recorded which).

This clonotype was counted a few times. The V and J genes are TRBV20-1 and TRBJ1-2; D remains unclear. The length of the CDR3 is 9 residues. CDR1 and CDR2 from the germline V gene are DFQATT and SNEGSKA (reference sequence). Trimming pared 5 bases from V and 12 bases from J, leaving 10 bases between. The CDR3 DNA reads as TGCAGTGCTTATACCCGGGACACCTTC. It translates to CSAYTRDTF.

This clonotype was detected many times. The gene calls are TRBV10-3 and TRBJ1-6; no reliable D call. Trimming stripped 6 bases from V and 6 bases from J, with 6 bases between. Per the germline V gene, CDR1 is ENHRY and CDR2 is SYGVKD. This CDR3 has 12 amino acids. The CDR3 sequence is CAIRQINSPLHF. In DNA, the CDR3 is TGTGCCATCAGACAAATTAATTCACCCCTCCACTTT.

This clonotype came up once. This rearrangement joins TRBV7-1 to TRBJ2-7, with D hard to call. TRBV7-1 is an ORF; its function is uncertain. The V gene lost 3 bases and the J gene lost 2 bases, with 14 bases spanning the gap. CDR3 length equals 15 residues. The CDR3 here is CASSSLNGSTYEQYF. Written as DNA, the CDR3 is TGTGCCAGCAGCTCCCTTAACGGGTCTACCTACGAGCAGTACTTC.

The V call is TRBV5-1, the J call TRBJ1-1; TRBD1 matches 7 bases. This CDR3 comprises 15 residues. The V segment lost 0 bases and the J segment 1 base; nucleotides outside the gene matches: 3. Germline lookup yields CDR1 SGHRS and CDR2 YFSETQ. CDR3 nucleotides: TGCGCCAGCAGCTTGGCCGAGGGGGCGAACACTGAAGCTTTCTTT. It codes for CASSLAEGANTEAFF.

This clonotype was found once. The rearrangement links TRBV2 to TRBJ2-5; TRBD2 matches 10 bases. This CDR3 is built from 19 residues. V lost 6 bases to trimming and J lost 7 bases; unmatched junction nucleotides: 23. Germline V gene sequence: CDR1 SNHLY, CDR2 FYNNEI. This CDR3 is CASRDPGTSVGEPEGTQYF. CDR3 sequence (DNA): TGTGCCAGCAGGGACCCCGGGACTAGCGTAGGCGAACCCGAGGGGACCCAGTACTTC.

The genes are TRBV5-1 and TRBJ2-5; 11 bases are a match to TRBD2. CDR1 and CDR2 (germline): SGHRS, YFSETQ. V lost 8 bases and J lost 2; bases outside the gene matches: 11. This CDR3 region has 16 residues. CDR3 sequence (DNA): TGCGCCAGTACCCCCGGGACTAGCGGATTACAAGAGACCCAGTACTTC. This sequence encodes CASTPGTSGLQETQYF.

This clonotype showed up many times. The chain carries TRBV5-1 and TRBJ1-6, with 7 bases identical to TRBD1. Trimming took 4 bases from V and 7 from J; bases not matched to a gene: 2. Germline loops: CDR1 SGHRS, CDR2 YFSETQ. The CDR3 is 13 residues long. The CDR3 spells CASSPDRNSPLHF. The CDR3 nucleotides are TGCGCCAGCAGCCCGGACAGGAATTCACCCCTCCACTTT.

This clonotype was recorded at least ten times. The chain has TRBV7-9 and TRBJ1-2, with 7 bases lining up with TRBD1. The germline V gene encodes CDR1 SEHNR and CDR2 FQNEAQ (reference sequence). This CDR3 region has 14 residues. J was trimmed by 7 bases and V by 7 bases; bases with no gene match: 12. In DNA form, the CDR3 reads TGTGCCAGCACTCCACCAACAGGGGTCGGTGGCTACACCTTC. Translating gives CASTPPTGVGGYTF. Full variable domain (remainder filled in from reference TRBV7-9 and TRBJ1-2): DTGVSQNPRHKITKRGQNVTFRCDPISEHNRLYWYRQTLGQGPEFLTYFQNEAQLEKSRLLSDRFSAERPKGSFSTLEIQRTEQGDSAMYLCASTPPTGVGGYTFGSGTRLTVV.

This clonotype showed up many times. The DNA for the CDR3 is TGTGCCAGCAGCTTAGGGGCAGGGGAATATGGCTACACCTTC. Translating gives CASSLGAGEYGYTF. The V gene is TRBV7-2, the J gene TRBJ1-2; D is possibly TRBD1 (6 bases). Trimming left V 1 base short and J 5 bases short, with 11 bases between. CDR1 is SGHTA and CDR2 is FQGNSA in the germline V gene. The CDR3 length is 14 residues.

The chain couples TRBV29-1 to TRBJ2-5, with 13 bases that match TRBD2. The CDR3 is 13 amino acids. Germline assignment: CDR1 SQVTM and CDR2 ANQGSEA. V trimming: 3 bases; J trimming: 8 bases; junction bases outside the gene matches: 3. The CDR3 sequence is CSVEWTSGRTQYF. The CDR3 nucleotides read TGCAGCGTTGAGTGGACTAGCGGGAGAACCCAGTACTTC.

This clonotype was observed at least ten times. CDR3 sequence: CSAREPRGRRETQYF. The CDR3 nucleotides are TGCAGTGCTAGAGAACCCAGGGGGCGCAGAGAGACCCAGTACTTC. The chain carries TRBV20-1 and TRBJ2-5; 8 bases align to TRBD1. The CDR3 consists of 15 residues. Germline V gene data show CDR1 as DFQATT and CDR2 as SNEGSKA (reference sequence). After removal of 0 bases from V and 4 bases from J, the junction contained 7 bases not matched to a gene.

The chain employs TRBV7-2 and TRBJ2-6; the match to TRBD1 covers 7 bases. The trim removed 2 bases at V and 0 bases at J, leaving 7 bases unmatched. The V gene's germline CDR1 is SGHTA and CDR2 FQGNSA. CDR3 length: 18 residues. DNA of the CDR3: TGTGCCAGCAGCTTAAACACAGGGGTTAACTCTGGGGCCAACGTCCTGACTTTC. Its translation is CASSLNTGVNSGANVLTF.

This clonotype was counted a few times. The chain uses TRBV2 and TRBJ2-6, with TRBD2 matching over 11 bases. The germline V gene has CDR1 SNHLY and CDR2 FYNNEI. Germline trimming cut 6 bases from V and 2 bases from J; bases unmatched to any gene: 12. The CDR3 runs 19 residues. CDR3: CASSQASLAGGAGANVLTF. As DNA, the CDR3 is TGTGCCAGCAGCCAAGCGTCCCTAGCGGGAGGTGCTGGGGCCAACGTCCTGACTTTC.

CDR3 bases: TGTGCCAGCAGTCCACAGCGACTCCCCTACGAGCAGTACTTC. This codes for CASSPQRLPYEQYF. The J gene is TRBJ2-7, the V gene TRBV27, with unresolved D. V shed 5 bases and J shed 2 bases, with 13 bases lying between them. Germline assignment: CDR1 MNHEY and CDR2 SMNVEV (reference sequence). CDR3 length: 14 residues.

This clonotype was counted many times. The chain combines TRBV20-1 with TRBJ2-7; 13 bases are a match to TRBD2. With V trimmed by 1 base and J by 12 bases, 6 bases remained unmatched. CDR1 DFQATT and CDR2 SNEGSKA come from the germline V gene (reference sequence). The CDR3 is 13 amino acids. The CDR3 DNA sequence: TGCAGTGCTAGAGCGGGACTAGCGGGAACAGCGTACTTC. Amino acid sequence: CSARAGLAGTAYF.